This T cell receptor (beta chain) was sequenced during a study of cytomegalovirus exposure and HLA in healthy donors. This clone has at least ten counts. V was pared by 4 bases and J by 6 bases, with 9 bases between. The CDR3 totals 12 residues. The PCR was carried out with 60 Vbeta primers and 13 Jbeta primers. Clones were read by immunoSEQ multiplex PCR, and TCRdb kept only the in-frame ones, dropping some. This sample has approximately 180,000 clones, with 81% found just once. Sequenced material: PBMCs. This TCR was recovered from a young woman in good health and CMV-seropositive. The chain has TRBV23-1 and TRBJ1-2; D is undetermined. TRBV23-1 counts as an open reading frame of uncertain function. The CDR3: CASSLTPDGYTF. Written as DNA, the CDR3 is TGCGCCAGCAGTCTTACTCCTGATGGCTACACCTTC.